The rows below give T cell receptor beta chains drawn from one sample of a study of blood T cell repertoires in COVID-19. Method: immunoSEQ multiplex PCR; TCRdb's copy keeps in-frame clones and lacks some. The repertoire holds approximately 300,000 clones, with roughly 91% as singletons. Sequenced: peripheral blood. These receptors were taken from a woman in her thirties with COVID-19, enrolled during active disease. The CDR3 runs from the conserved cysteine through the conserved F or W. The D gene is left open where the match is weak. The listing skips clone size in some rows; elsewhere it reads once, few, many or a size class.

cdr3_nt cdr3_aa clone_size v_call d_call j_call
TGTGCCAGTAGTATACAGGGGGCGAAGTACGAGCAGTACTTC CASSIQGAKYEQYF . TRBV19 TRBD1 TRBJ2-7
TGTGCCAGCAGCTTGAGCTCCGGACAGGGGCCCTATGGCTACACCTTC CASSLSSGQGPYGYTF . TRBV5-6 TRBD1 TRBJ1-2
TGTGCCAGCAGCTTCCTGTACGGGGGTAGGGCTGAAGCTTTCTTT CASSFLYGGRAEAFF . TRBV11-3 . TRBJ1-1
TGTGCCAGTAGTATAGCGACAGGGGTTGGATCACCCCTCCACTTT CASSIATGVGSPLHF once TRBV19 TRBD1 TRBJ1-6
TGTGCCAGCAGCTTGGGGGACATCGTGAATGAGCAGTTCTTC CASSLGDIVNEQFF . TRBV13 . TRBJ2-1
TGTGCCAGCAGCACCGGGACAGGGGACTTGGGGCCCCAGCATTTT CASSTGTGDLGPQHF . TRBV5-8 TRBD1 TRBJ1-5
TGTGCCATCAGCCCCCGGGGCACTGAAGCTTTCTTT CAISPRGTEAFF few TRBV10-3 . TRBJ1-1
TGTGCCAGTAGTATTTCACGCGATCCGAACACTGAAGCTTTCTTT CASSISRDPNTEAFF . TRBV19 . TRBJ1-1
TGTGCCAGCAGTTTACCCTTCAGGGGACGATCTGGAAACACCATATATTTT CASSLPFRGRSGNTIYF . TRBV6-2/TRBV6-3 . TRBJ1-3
TGTGCCAGCAATGTGGCAGGGGTGAATGGCTACACCTTC CASNVAGVNGYTF . TRBV6-5 . TRBJ1-2
TGCGCCAGCAGCTTGGACACGCATCAGCCCCAGCATTTT CASSLDTHQPQHF . TRBV5-1 . TRBJ1-5
TGCGCCAGCAGCAGGAAGACAGGTGCTAGCACAGATACGCAGTATTTT CASSRKTGASTDTQYF . TRBV5-1 . TRBJ2-3
TGTGCCAGCAGCACGACAGCATATGGCTACACCTTC CASSTTAYGYTF once TRBV5-6 . TRBJ1-2
TGTGCCAGCTCCGCCCGGACAGGCCAAAATGAAAAACTGTTTTTT CASSARTGQNEKLFF . TRBV18 TRBD1 TRBJ1-4
TGTGCCAGTTACAGTGTGTTGAACACTGAAGCTTTCTTT CASYSVLNTEAFF . TRBV2 . TRBJ1-1
TGCGCCAGCAGCTTGGGCCGGGCCGGGAGGACAGATACGCAGTATTTT CASSLGRAGRTDTQYF . TRBV5-1 TRBD2 TRBJ2-3
TGTGCCACCAGTGATCCGTTCGGGACAGGACATTTCTTC CATSDPFGTGHFF . TRBV24-1 TRBD1 TRBJ2-1